The clone carrying this T cell receptor beta chain was seen a handful of times. The antigen remains unidentified. The data are from a study of cytomegalovirus exposure and HLA in healthy donors. Study-wide results and limits: Information on immune exposure was restricted to one variable (CMV serostatus). Donors belonging to an Asian-associated ancestry cluster reportedly showed fewer N-insertions in productive TCRs than the approximately 670-donor mean, according to what a later analysis found.

This CDR3 has 14 residues. The V gene end was trimmed by 1 base and the J gene end by 4 bases; junction bases not matched to a gene: 6. Germline CDR1 is GTSNPN and CDR2 is SVGIG (reference sequence). PCR involved 60 Vbeta and 13 Jbeta primers. Authors' analysis steps: Unique TCR beta chains numbered approximately 80 million in a later analysis, with roughly 9.9 million shared. Here immunoSEQ multiplex PCR was the method, and the copy in TCRdb shows in-frame clones only, minus some. V, J and clone size were drawn from that table, and D and trimming were deduced from the DNA. Here the sample spans 120,000 or so clones, over 75% being singletons.

The chain carries TRBV30 and TRBJ1-1, with 7 nucleotides matching TRBD1. The source material was PBMCs. The receptor comes from a man between 18 and 35 years old in good health and CMV-seropositive. CDR3: CAWSARQGSTEAFF. The CDR3 DNA is TGTGCCTGGAGTGCACGACAGGGAAGCACTGAAGCTTTCTTT. Looking up the rest from reference TRBV30 and TRBJ1-1 gives the full variable domain: SQTIHQWPATLVQPVGSPLSLECTVEGTSNPNLYWYRQAAGRGLQLLFYSVGIGQISSEVPQNLSASRPQDRQFILSSKKLLLSDSGFYLCAWSARQGSTEAFFGQGTRLTVV.